This T cell receptor beta chain is from a study of blood T cell repertoires in COVID-19. Background on the study: From the United States, Italy and Spain came samples of acute and convalescent COVID-19. Sample material is recorded as cDNA or gDNA derived from T cells, B-cell-depleted T cells, or PBMCs.

Original processing methods: Counts of nucleated cells, estimated from reference gene primer amplification, were obtained. Repertoires were generated with immunoSEQ multiplex PCR, while TCRdb's copy carries only in-frame clones and drops some. The V and J calls and the clone size are those of that table, but D and trimming were determined from the DNA. This sample yields around 60,000 clones, of which over 85% are seen a single time; 1.3% belongs to the top ten. This receptor was taken from a man in his fifties or sixties with acute or convalescent COVID-19. Material for sequencing was peripheral blood.

The CDR3 here is CASSIGGDYQPQHF. Written as DNA, the CDR3 is TGTGCCAGTAGTATAGGGGGCGACTATCAGCCCCAGCATTTT. The chain joins TRBV19 to TRBJ1-5, with D maybe TRBD1 (5 bases). Germline loops: CDR1 LNHDA, CDR2 SQIVND (reference sequence). CDR3 size: 14 residues. The V end was cut by 1 base, the J end by 5 bases, with 9 bases between.